Presented here are 3 T cell receptor beta chains from one specimen sequenced in a study of T-cell memory formation after mild COVID-19 (dated by TCRdb to the early 2020s). Libraries were made using 5' RACE. TCRdb records Illumina NovaSeq 6000 as the sequencer. Clones were called with MiXCR by TCRdb after fastp trimmed the public reads at Q25, and only in-frame beta chains were retained. Duplicate CDR3 protein sequences are folded into a single record with the most common DNA and genes. The sample contains 200,000 to 300,000 distinct CDR3 sequences, around 15% of them found a single time. The leading ten clones occupy roughly 21% of the sample. Sequencing input: PBMCs or a T cell subset sorted from them (not recorded which). These receptors were taken from a man aged 18 to 30 who had mild COVID-19 (a few samples of this study predate the infection). The sample titles of this study are shuffled in the database, so cell type and time point are left out; the donor was told from shared clones.

Ten or more counts support this clonotype. V and J are TRBV5-6 and TRBJ2-1, with 12 positions matching TRBD2. This CDR3 contains 16 residues. The V segment lost 5 bases and the J segment 1 base; nucleotides outside the gene matches: 4. The germline V gene encodes CDR1 SGHDT and CDR2 YYEEEE. The CDR3 sequence is CASSLTSGGSYNEQFF. The CDR3 nucleotides are TGTGCCAGCAGTTTGACTAGCGGGGGTTCCTACAATGAGCAGTTCTTC.

This sequence joins TRBV20-1 and TRBJ1-1; D unresolved. V lost 6 bases, J lost 3 bases, and 14 bases lay in between. CDR1 is DFQATT and CDR2 is SNEGSKA in the germline V gene (reference sequence). The CDR3 is made up of 13 amino acids. The CDR3 DNA sequence: TGCAGTGCCCCTGAACGGGTCTACACTGAAGCTTTCTTT. Amino acid sequence: CSAPERVYTEAFF.

The chain carries TRBV15 and TRBJ2-3; D might be TRBD1 (6 bases). Between the trimmed V and J ends, which lost 1 base and 4 bases, there was a span of 9 bases. CDR3 size: 14 residues. Germline CDR1 reads LNHNV; CDR2 reads YYDKDF (reference sequence). CDR3 loop: CATSRGGRSDTQYF. CDR3 bases: TGTGCCACCAGCAGAGGGGGGCGCTCAGATACGCAGTATTTT.